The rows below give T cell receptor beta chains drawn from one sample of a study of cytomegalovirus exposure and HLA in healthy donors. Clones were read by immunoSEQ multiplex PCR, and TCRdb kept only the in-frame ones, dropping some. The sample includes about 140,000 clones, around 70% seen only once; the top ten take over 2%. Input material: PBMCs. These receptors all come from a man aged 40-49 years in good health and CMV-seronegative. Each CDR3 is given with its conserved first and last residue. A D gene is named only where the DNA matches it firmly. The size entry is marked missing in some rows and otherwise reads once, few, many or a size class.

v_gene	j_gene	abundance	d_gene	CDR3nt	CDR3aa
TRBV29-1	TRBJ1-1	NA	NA	TGCAGCGTTGCGGGGGGGCGGAACACTGAAGCTTTCTTT	CSVAGGRNTEAFF
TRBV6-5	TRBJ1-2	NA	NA	TGTGCCAGCAGTTACAACCAAGGGGACTATGGCTACACCTTC	CASSYNQGDYGYTF
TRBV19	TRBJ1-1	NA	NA	TGTGCCAGTACCCTCACCTCTTACTATGGTGAAGCTTTCTTT	CASTLTSYYGEAFF
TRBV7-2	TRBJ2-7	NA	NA	TGTGCCAGCAGCTTAGAGGTGCGGGTTGGTTACGAGCAGTACTTC	CASSLEVRVGYEQYF
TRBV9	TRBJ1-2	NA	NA	TGTGCCAGCAGCGCGCAAGCTAGGGACTATGGCTACCCCTTC	CASSAQARDYGYPF
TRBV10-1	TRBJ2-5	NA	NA	TGCGCCAGCAGTGGTCAGGGCCAAGAGACCCAGTACTTC	CASSGQGQETQYF
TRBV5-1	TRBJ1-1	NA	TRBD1	TGCGCCAGCAGCTTGGGACAGGGAAGAATTGAAGCTTTCTTT	CASSLGQGRIEAFF
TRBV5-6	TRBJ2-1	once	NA	TGTGCCAGCAGCTTGGTAGGTGGGAGGCTAGGCTCCTACAATGAGCAGTTCTTC	CASSLVGGRLGSYNEQFF
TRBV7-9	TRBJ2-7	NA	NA	TGTGCCAGCAGCCCACAGGGTCAACCTACGAAGCAGTACTTC	CASSPQGQPTKQYF
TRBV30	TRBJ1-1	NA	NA	TGTGCCTGGAGTCCATACAGCTGGGAAGCTTTCTTT	CAWSPYSWEAFF
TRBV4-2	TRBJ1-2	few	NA	TGTGCCAGCAGCCAAGCCCCCAGGGGTAACTATGGCTACACCTTC	CASSQAPRGNYGYTF
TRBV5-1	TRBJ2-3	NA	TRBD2	TGCGCCAGCACGGAACTAGCGGGAGGATATACGCAGTATTTT	CASTELAGGYTQYF
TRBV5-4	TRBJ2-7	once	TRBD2	TGTGCCAGCAGCCCCTTTTCTGGACTAGCGGAATACTACGAGCAGTACTTC	CASSPFSGLAEYYEQYF
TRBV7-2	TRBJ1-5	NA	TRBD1	TGTGCCAGCAGCTCAGGGACAGGCTCAGGTCAGCCCCAGCATTTT	CASSSGTGSGQPQHF
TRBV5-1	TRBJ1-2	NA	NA	TGCGCCAGCAGCTTGGGGGGCCAAGGGTTCCAGGGCTATGGCTACACCTTC	CASSLGGQGFQGYGYTF
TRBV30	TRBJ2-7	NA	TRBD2	TGTGCCTGGAATCCCGGGGAGGGCCTGGGCGAGCAGTACTTC	CAWNPGEGLGEQYF
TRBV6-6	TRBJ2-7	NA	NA	TGTGCCAGCAGTTACTCTTGGAGGGCTGTTGCGAGCGAGCAGTACTTC	CASSYSWRAVASEQYF